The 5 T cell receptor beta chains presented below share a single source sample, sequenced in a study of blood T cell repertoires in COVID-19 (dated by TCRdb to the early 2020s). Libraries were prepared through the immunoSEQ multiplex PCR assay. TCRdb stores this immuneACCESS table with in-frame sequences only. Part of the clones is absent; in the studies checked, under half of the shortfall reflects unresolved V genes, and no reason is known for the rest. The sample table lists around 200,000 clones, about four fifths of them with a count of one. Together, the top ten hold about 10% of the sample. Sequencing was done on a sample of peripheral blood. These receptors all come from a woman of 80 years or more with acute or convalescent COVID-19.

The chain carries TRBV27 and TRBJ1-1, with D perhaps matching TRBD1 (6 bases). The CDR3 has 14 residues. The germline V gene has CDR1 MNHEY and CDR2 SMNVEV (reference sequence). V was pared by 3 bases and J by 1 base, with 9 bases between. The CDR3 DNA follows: TGTGCCAGCAGTTTTAGGGGGGGGAACACTGAAGCTTTCTTT. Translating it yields CASSFRGGNTEAFF.

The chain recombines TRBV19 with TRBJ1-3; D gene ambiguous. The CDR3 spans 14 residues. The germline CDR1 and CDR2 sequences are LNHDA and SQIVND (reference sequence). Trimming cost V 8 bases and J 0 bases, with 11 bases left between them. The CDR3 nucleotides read TGTGCCAGTTACCCGGGGAACTCTGGAAACACCATATATTTT. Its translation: CASYPGNSGNTIYF.

CDR3 nucleotide sequence: TGTGCCAGTTCCGGTTCTTATGAGACCCAGTACTTC. This gives the protein CASSGSYETQYF. The V gene is TRBV19, the J gene TRBJ2-5; D gene ambiguous. The V end lost 8 bases, the J end lost 5 bases, and 12 bases lay between the germline ends. The CDR3 sequence is 12 residues long. Germline assignment: CDR1 LNHDA and CDR2 SQIVND (reference sequence).

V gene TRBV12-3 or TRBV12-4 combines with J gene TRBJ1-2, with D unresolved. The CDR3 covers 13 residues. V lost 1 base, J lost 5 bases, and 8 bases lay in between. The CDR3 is CASSLGQRYGYTF. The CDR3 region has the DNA TGTGCCAGCAGTTTAGGGCAGCGTTATGGCTACACCTTC.

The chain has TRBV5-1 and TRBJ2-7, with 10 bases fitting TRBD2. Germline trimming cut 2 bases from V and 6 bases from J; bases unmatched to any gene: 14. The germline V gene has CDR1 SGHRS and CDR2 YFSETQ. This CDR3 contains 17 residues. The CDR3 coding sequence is TGCGCCAGCAGCTTTCTTTCGGGAGAGCTAGCGGGAGTCGAGCAGTACTTC. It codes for CASSFLSGELAGVEQYF.